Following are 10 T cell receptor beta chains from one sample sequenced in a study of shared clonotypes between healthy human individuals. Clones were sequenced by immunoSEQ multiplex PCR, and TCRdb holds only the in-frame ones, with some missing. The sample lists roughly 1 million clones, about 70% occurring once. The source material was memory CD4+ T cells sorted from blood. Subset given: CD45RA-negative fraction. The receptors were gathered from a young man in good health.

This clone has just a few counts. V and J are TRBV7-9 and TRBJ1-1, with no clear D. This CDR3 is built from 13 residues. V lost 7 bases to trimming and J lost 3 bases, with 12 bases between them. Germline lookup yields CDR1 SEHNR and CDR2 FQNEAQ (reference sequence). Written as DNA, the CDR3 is TGTGCCAGCACCATGCGGAGGGACACTGAAGCTTTCTTT. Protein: CASTMRRDTEAFF.

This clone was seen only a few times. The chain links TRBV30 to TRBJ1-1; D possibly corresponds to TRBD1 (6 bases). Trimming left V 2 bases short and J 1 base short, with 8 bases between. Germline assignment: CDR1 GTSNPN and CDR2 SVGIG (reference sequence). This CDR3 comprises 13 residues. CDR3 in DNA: TGTGCCTGGAGTACAGGGTCGAACACTGAAGCTTTCTTT. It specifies CAWSTGSNTEAFF.

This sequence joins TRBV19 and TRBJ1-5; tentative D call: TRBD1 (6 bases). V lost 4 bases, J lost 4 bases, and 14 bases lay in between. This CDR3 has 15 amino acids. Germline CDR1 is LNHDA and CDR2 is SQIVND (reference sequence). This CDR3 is CASSTVGQQNQPQHF. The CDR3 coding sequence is TGTGCCAGTAGTACCGTAGGACAGCAGAATCAGCCCCAGCATTTT.

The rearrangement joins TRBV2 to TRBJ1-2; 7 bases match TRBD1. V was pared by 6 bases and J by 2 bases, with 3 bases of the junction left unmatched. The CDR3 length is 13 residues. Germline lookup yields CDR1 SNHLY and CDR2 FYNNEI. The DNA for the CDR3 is TGTGCCAGCAGGCTGGGACAGAACTATGGCTACACCTTC. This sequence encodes CASRLGQNYGYTF.

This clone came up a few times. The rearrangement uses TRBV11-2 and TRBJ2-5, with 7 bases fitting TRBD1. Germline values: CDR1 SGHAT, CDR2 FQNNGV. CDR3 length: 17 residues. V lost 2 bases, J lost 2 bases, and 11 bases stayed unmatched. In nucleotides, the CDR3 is TGTGCCAGCAGCTTAAACCCCCCGGGACAGTCTCAAGAGACCCAGTACTTC. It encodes CASSLNPPGQSQETQYF.

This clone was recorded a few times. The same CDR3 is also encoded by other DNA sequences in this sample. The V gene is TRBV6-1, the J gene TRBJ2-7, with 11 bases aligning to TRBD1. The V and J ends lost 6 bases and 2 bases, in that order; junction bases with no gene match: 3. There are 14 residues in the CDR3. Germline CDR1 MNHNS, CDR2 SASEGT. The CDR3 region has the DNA TGTGCCAGCAGGAGGGGACAGGGGGCCTACGAGCAGTACTTC. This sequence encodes CASRRGQGAYEQYF.

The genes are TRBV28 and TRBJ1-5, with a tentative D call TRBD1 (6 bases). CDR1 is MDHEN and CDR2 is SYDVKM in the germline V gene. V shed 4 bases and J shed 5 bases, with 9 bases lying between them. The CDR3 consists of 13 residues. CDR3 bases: TGTGCCAGCAGTTGGGGGGCGGATCAGCCCCAGCATTTT. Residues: CASSWGADQPQHF.

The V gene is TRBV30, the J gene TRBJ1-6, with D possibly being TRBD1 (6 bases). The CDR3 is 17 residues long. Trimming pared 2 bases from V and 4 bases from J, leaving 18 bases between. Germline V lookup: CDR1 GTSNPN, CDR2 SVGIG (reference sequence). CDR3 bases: TGTGCCTGGAGTACAGGACAGCTAGTCTCTTATAATTCACCCCTCCACTTT. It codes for CAWSTGQLVSYNSPLHF.

CDR3: CASWDRGHQPQHF. DNA of the CDR3: TGTGCCAGCTGGGACAGGGGGCATCAGCCCCAGCATTTT. The chain carries TRBV19 and TRBJ1-5; 12 bases fit TRBD1. Germline trimming cut 9 bases from V and 5 bases from J; bases unmatched to any gene: 2. This CDR3 is built from 13 residues. Germline loops: CDR1 LNHDA, CDR2 SQIVND (reference sequence).

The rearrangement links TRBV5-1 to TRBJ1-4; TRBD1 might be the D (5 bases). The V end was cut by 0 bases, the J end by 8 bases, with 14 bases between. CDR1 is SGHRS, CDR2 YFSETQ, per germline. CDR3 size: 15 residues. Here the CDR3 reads CASSLGGKNNEKLFF. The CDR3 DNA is TGCGCCAGCAGCTTGGGGGGGAAGAACAACGAAAAACTGTTTTTT.